These T cell receptor beta chains were read from a single sample in a study of T cell repertoires in cytomegalovirus infection. TCRdb analysed the reads with MiXCR anew, one entry per CDR3 protein. The table shows hundreds of thousands of distinct CDR3 sequences, with less than 35% occurring only once. No antigen has been assigned to these receptors. The sample in question was cultured CD8+ T cells from PBMCs, obtained from culture after CMV antigen stimulation. Every receptor here comes from a human donor in good health (CMV status not recorded). Some clones in this sample may be carry-over from other donors' samples. The CDR3 runs from the conserved cysteine through the conserved F or W. D genes are given only for firm matches. Some rows have no size entry. The others give once, few or many, or a class for an expanded clone.

d_call	j_call	v_call	clone_size	cdr3_aa	cdr3_nt
.	TRBJ2-7	TRBV7-8	many	CASSLDLTGISSYEQYF	TGTGCCAGCAGCTTAGACCTCACAGGGATCAGCTCCTACGAGCAGTACTTC
.	TRBJ2-3	TRBV12-3/TRBV12-4	few	CASSRQGAPDTQYF	TGTGCCAGCAGTCGTCAAGGGGCGCCAGATACGCAGTATTTT
TRBD1	TRBJ2-2	TRBV27	few	CASSPGTGFTGELFF	TGTGCCAGCAGTCCCGGGACAGGGTTCACCGGGGAGCTGTTTTTT
.	TRBJ2-1	TRBV7-6	many	CASSLGPNNEQFF	TGTGCCAGCAGTCTAGGGCCCAACAATGAGCAGTTCTTC
TRBD2	TRBJ2-1	TRBV13	.	CASSPAGGPRYNEQFF	TGTGCCAGCAGCCCCGCGGGGGGGCCCCGGTACAATGAGCAGTTCTTC
.	TRBJ2-1	TRBV7-7	few	CASSPLMGSNEQFF	TGTGCTAGCAGCCCCCTGATGGGGAGCAATGAGCAGTTCTTC
.	TRBJ1-6	TRBV4-1	few	CASSQEPGETINSPLHF	TGCGCCAGCAGCCAAGAGCCAGGTGAAACAATTAATTCACCCCTCCACTTT
TRBD1	TRBJ1-1	TRBV4-2	few	CASIGQGGTEAFF	TGTGCCAGCATCGGACAGGGAGGCACTGAAGCTTTCTTT
.	TRBJ1-1	TRBV25-1	many	CATQHVGRVNTEAFF	TGTGCCACTCAACACGTGGGACGGGTGAACACTGAAGCTTTCTTT
.	TRBJ1-1	TRBV18	few	CASSPTGTDAILNTEAFF	TGTGCCAGCTCACCTACCGGGACGGACGCGATATTGAACACTGAAGCTTTCTTT
TRBD2	TRBJ2-3	TRBV6-2/TRBV6-3	.	CASSYGIAGGLGDTQYF	TGTGCCAGCAGTTATGGAATAGCGGGGGGCCTTGGAGATACGCAGTATTTT
.	TRBJ2-1	TRBV2	.	CASSERGGRYNEQFF	TGTGCCAGCAGTGAGAGGGGGGGCCGATACAATGAGCAGTTCTTC
TRBD1	TRBJ1-3	TRBV7-6	many	CASSQDRDGFGNTIYF	TGTGCCAGCAGTCAAGACAGGGATGGGTTCGGAAACACCATATATTTT